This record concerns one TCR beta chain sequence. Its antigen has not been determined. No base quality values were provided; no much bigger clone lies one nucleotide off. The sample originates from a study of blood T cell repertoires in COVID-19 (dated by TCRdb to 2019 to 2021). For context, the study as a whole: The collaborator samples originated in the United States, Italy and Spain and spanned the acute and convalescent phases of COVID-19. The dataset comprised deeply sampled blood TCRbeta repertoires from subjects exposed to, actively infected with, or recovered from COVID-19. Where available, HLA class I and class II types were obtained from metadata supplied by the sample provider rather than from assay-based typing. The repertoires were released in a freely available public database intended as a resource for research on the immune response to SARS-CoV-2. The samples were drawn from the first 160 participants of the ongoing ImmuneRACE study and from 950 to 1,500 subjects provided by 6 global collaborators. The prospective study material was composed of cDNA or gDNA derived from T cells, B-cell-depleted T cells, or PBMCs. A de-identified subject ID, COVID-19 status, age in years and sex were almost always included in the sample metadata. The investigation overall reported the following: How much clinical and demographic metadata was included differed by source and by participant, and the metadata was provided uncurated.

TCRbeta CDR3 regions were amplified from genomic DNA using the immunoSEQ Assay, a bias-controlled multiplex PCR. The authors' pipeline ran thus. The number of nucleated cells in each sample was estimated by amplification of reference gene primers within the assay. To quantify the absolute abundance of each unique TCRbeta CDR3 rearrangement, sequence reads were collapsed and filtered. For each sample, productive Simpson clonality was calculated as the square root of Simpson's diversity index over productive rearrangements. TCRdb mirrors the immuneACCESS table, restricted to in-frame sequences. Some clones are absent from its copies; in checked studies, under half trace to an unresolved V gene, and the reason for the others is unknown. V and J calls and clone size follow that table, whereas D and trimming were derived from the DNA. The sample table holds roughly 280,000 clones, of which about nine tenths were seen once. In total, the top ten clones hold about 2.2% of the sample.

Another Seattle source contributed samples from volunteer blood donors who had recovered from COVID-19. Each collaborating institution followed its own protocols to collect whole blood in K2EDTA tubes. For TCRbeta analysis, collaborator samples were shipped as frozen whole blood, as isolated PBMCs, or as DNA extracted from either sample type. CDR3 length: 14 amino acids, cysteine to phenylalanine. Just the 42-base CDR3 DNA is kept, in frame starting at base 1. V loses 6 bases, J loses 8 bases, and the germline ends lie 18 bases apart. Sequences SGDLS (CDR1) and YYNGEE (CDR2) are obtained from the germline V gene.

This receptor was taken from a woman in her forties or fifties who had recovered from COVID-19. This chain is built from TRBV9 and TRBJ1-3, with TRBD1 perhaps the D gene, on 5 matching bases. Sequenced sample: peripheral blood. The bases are TGTGCCAGCACCAAATCGGGCGGGGCGGACACCATATATTTT. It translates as CASTKSGGADTIYF.